Following are 23 T cell receptor beta chains from one sample sequenced in a study of regulatory T cells in long-lasting Graves disease. TCR beta libraries were built with iRepertoire HTBI primers and Arm-PCR of CDR3 regions. One entry per CDR3 protein results from TCRdb running MiXCR on the multiplex PCR reads. The data contain about 540,000 distinct CDR3 sequences, approximately 13% of them singletons. Time point defined: newly diagnosed GD, antithyroid drugs for less than 3 months. Researchers made the TCR library from RNA that was extracted from PBMCs. The same specimen was also included in a second study, on T cells in Graves' hyperthyroidism and ophthalmopathy.

Here the sequenced sample was peripheral blood mononuclear cells (PBMCs), taken at new diagnosis, from a patient treated with antithyroid drugs. The origin of the receptors is a man between 25 and 39 years old with Graves disease.

This rearrangement joins TRBV5-1 to TRBJ2-1; the match to TRBD1 covers 7 bases. The DNA end lines up better with TRBJ2-5; the J call may be wrong. The germline gives CDR1 SGHRS, CDR2 YFSETQ. The CDR3 has 16 residues. CDR3 amino acids: CASSLQSRQGRETQYF. The DNA of the CDR3 is TGCGCCAGCAGCTTACAATCTAGACAGGGCAGAGAGACCCAGTACTTC.

Many counts were recorded for this clonotype. The chain combines TRBV12-3 or TRBV12-4 with TRBJ1-2; TRBD1 matches at 7 bases. This CDR3 spans 14 amino acids. V shed 5 bases, J shed 8 bases, and the junction held 11 bases outside the gene matches. The CDR3 loop reads CASSPTTGVRGYTF. The CDR3 bases are TGTGCCAGCAGTCCCACAACAGGGGTAAGAGGCTACACCTTC.

This clonotype turned up a few times. This sequence joins TRBV7-9 and TRBJ1-1; 8 bases map to TRBD1. Germline V gene data show CDR1 as SEHNR and CDR2 as FQNEAQ (reference sequence). J gave up 11 bases and V 5 bases, and 7 bases lay outside the gene matches. CDR3 length: 12 residues. CDR3 amino acids: CASSHGQGRAFF. Here the CDR3 DNA reads TGTGCCAGCAGCCACGGACAGGGCCGGGCTTTCTTT.

The chain combines TRBV7-2 with TRBJ1-2, with no clear D. Germline V CDR1 and CDR2: SGHTA, FQGNSA. Trimming removed 5 bases from V and 2 bases from J, with 12 bases in between. The CDR3 runs 14 residues. The CDR3 loop is CASSLSTENYGYTF. The CDR3, as DNA: TGTGCCAGCAGCCTCTCGACGGAAAACTATGGCTACACCTTC.

This clonotype was picked up many times. V is TRBV12-3 or TRBV12-4 and J is TRBJ2-3; D ambiguous. The CDR3 runs 12 residues. V shed 7 bases and J shed 0 bases, with 5 bases lying between them. The CDR3 sequence is CASTTSTDTQYF. CDR3 coding DNA: TGTGCCAGCACCACTAGCACAGATACGCAGTATTTT.

This clonotype has ten or more counts. V usage is TRBV2 and J usage is TRBJ2-3; 13 nucleotides match TRBD2. V lost 10 bases and J lost 2; bases outside the gene matches: 6. The CDR3 consists of 15 residues. The germline V gene has CDR1 SNHLY and CDR2 FYNNEI. The CDR3 bases are TGTGCCACTACTAGCGGGAGGGCCGACACAGATACGCAGTATTTT. Its protein is CATTSGRADTDTQYF.

This chain connects TRBV25-1 to TRBJ2-3; D gene unclear. The germline V gene has CDR1 MGHDK and CDR2 SYGVNS. The V end was cut by 3 bases, the J end by 1 base, with 20 bases between. CDR3 length: 18 residues. Here the CDR3 reads CASSDSTRAYSGTDTQYF. CDR3 DNA sequence: TGTGCCAGCAGTGACTCCACTCGGGCCTATTCGGGCACAGATACGCAGTATTTT. Combining the CDR3 with reference TRBV25-1 and TRBJ2-3 gives the whole variable domain EADIYQTPRYLVIGTGKKITLECSQTMGHDKMYWYQQDPGMELHLIHYSYGVNSTEKGDLSSESTVSRIRTEHFPLTLESARPSHTSQYLCASSDSTRAYSGTDTQYFGPGTRLTVL.

This clonotype has a count of ten or more. J is TRBJ1-2 and V is TRBV27; 8 nucleotides line up with TRBD1. Trimming at V came to 6 bases and at J to 8 bases, leaving 11 bases not matched to a gene. This CDR3 comprises 14 residues. The germline CDR1 and CDR2 sequences are MNHEY and SMNVEV (reference sequence). CDR3 coding DNA: TGTGCCAGCAGAACAATTCGACAGGGGTTGGGCTACACCTTC. Amino acid sequence: CASRTIRQGLGYTF.

This clonotype was observed many times. This chain connects TRBV29-1 to TRBJ2-1, with D perhaps TRBD1 (6 bases). Germline CDR1 is SQVTM and CDR2 is ANQGSEA. V shed 1 base and J shed 8 bases, with 15 bases lying between them. The CDR3 spans 14 residues. This CDR3 reads CSVEGQGITDEQFF. The DNA for the CDR3 is TGCAGCGTTGAAGGTCAGGGGATTACGGATGAGCAGTTCTTC.

This clonotype was detected only a few times. The rearrangement joins TRBV5-1 to TRBJ2-2; TRBD1 aligns across 11 bases. Germline V CDR1 and CDR2: SGHRS, YFSETQ. The CDR3 consists of 14 residues. V lost 6 bases and J lost 6; bases outside the gene matches: 4. The CDR3 here is CASTPGQGAGELFF. Here the CDR3 DNA reads TGCGCCAGCACACCGGGACAGGGGGCCGGGGAGCTGTTTTTT.

The rearrangement uses TRBV30 and TRBJ2-6; 7 bases align to TRBD1. Trimming took 4 bases from V and 2 from J; bases not matched to a gene: 8. This CDR3 has 16 amino acids. The V gene's germline CDR1 is GTSNPN and CDR2 SVGIG (reference sequence). The CDR3 bases are TGTGCCTGGACCAAAACAGGGGCAACTGGGGCCAACGTCCTGACTTTC. It codes for CAWTKTGATGANVLTF.

This clonotype was counted at least ten times. The chain joins TRBV20-1 to TRBJ2-3; 13 bases agree with TRBD2. Losses at the gene ends were 5 bases for V and 0 bases for J; bases not matched to a gene: 5. The CDR3 consists of 16 residues. The germline CDR1 and CDR2 sequences are DFQATT and SNEGSKA (reference sequence). The CDR3 protein is CSASTSGRGSTDTQYF. The CDR3 DNA is TGCAGTGCTTCAACTAGCGGGAGGGGTAGCACAGATACGCAGTATTTT.

The sample holds many counts of this clonotype. V and J are TRBV6-1 and TRBJ2-1, with D possibly being TRBD2 (5 bases). This CDR3 contains 17 residues. Between the trimmed V and J ends, which lost 8 bases and 4 bases, there was a span of 24 bases. Germline V gene lookup returns CDR1 MNHNS and CDR2 SASEGT. The CDR3 sequence is CASVRESIPRPYNEQFF. The CDR3 region has the DNA TGTGCCAGCGTCCGGGAATCCATCCCACGCCCATACAATGAGCAGTTCTTC.

The chain employs TRBV10-3 and TRBJ1-3; tentative D call: TRBD1 (6 bases). Germline V lookup: CDR1 ENHRY, CDR2 SYGVKD. The ends were cut back, 3 bases at V and 4 bases at J, with 10 bases in the middle. The CDR3 is 14 amino acids. CDR3 sequence (DNA): TGTGCCATCAGTGACCCGAGGGGGGGAAACACCATATATTTT. Its translation: CAISDPRGGNTIYF.

This clonotype was observed many times. The V and J genes are TRBV7-9 and TRBJ2-3, with D hard to call. Trimming left V 5 bases short and J 7 bases short, with 7 bases between. This CDR3 region has 11 residues. Per the germline V gene, CDR1 is SEHNR and CDR2 is FQNEAQ (reference sequence). CDR3: CASSPDYTQYF. CDR3 in DNA: TGTGCCAGCAGCCCCGACTATACGCAGTATTTT. The whole variable domain, filled in from reference TRBV7-9 and TRBJ2-3, reads DTGVSQNPRHKITKRGQNVTFRCDPISEHNRLYWYRQTLGQGPEFLTYFQNEAQLEKSRLLSDRFSAERPKGSFSTLEIQRTEQGDSAMYLCASSPDYTQYFGPGTRLTVL.

This clonotype showed up just once. Given a far larger clone just one base away, this is likely a sequencing read error. The V gene is TRBV12-3 or TRBV12-4, the J gene TRBJ2-1, with D maybe TRBD2 (6 bases). Trimming took off 3 bases at V and 10 bases at J, with 16 bases between the two ends. The CDR3 covers 14 residues. The DNA for the CDR3 is TGTGCCAGCAGTTTGCGGCGGGGCCCCTACGAGCAGTTCTTC. Its translation: CASSLRRGPYEQFF.

CDR3 sequence reads: CASSSHWGLTNGYTF. In DNA form, the CDR3 reads TGTGCCAGCAGCTCCCACTGGGGACTTACAAATGGCTACACCTTC. J is TRBJ1-2 and V is TRBV7-9; maybe TRBD1 (5 bases). This CDR3 has 15 amino acids. The V gene's germline CDR1 is SEHNR and CDR2 FQNEAQ (reference sequence). The V gene lost 4 bases and the J gene lost 6 bases, with 18 bases spanning the gap.

The sample holds many counts of this clonotype. DNA of the CDR3: TGTGCCAGTAGTATCGTGGGATCCAGCTCCTATAATTCACCCCTCCACTTT. This gives the protein CASSIVGSSSYNSPLHF. The chain joins TRBV19 to TRBJ1-6; the D is unclear. CDR1 LNHDA and CDR2 SQIVND come from the germline V gene (reference sequence). Trimming removed 3 bases at V and 0 bases at J, with 12 bases between. The CDR3 has 17 residues.

This clonotype has only a few counts. This chain uses TRBV19 with TRBJ2-7; 9 bases line up with TRBD1. The V gene end was trimmed by 10 bases and the J gene end by 3 bases; junction bases not matched to a gene: 10. CDR3 size: 14 residues. In germline, CDR1 is LNHDA, CDR2 SQIVND (reference sequence). CDR3 sequence: CANFRGQGLYEQYF. The CDR3 nucleotides are TGTGCCAACTTCCGAGGACAGGGGCTCTACGAGCAGTACTTC.

This clonotype has just a few counts. The rearrangement uses TRBV9 and TRBJ2-7; TRBD1 might be the D (5 bases). Germline CDR1 reads SGDLS; CDR2 reads YYNGEE. V was clipped by 2 bases and J by 7 bases, with 16 bases between them. The CDR3 length is 14 residues. The DNA for the CDR3 is TGTGCCAGCAGCGTCGGTGACAGTAAATGGGAGCAGTACTTC. Its protein is CASSVGDSKWEQYF.

This clonotype was found many times. This chain joins TRBV25-1 and TRBJ2-1; D not resolved. The CDR3 is made up of 15 amino acids. V was clipped by 3 bases and J by 8 bases, with 17 bases between them. From germline, CDR1 is MGHDK and CDR2 SYGVNS. This CDR3 is CASSDLLPDGDEQFF. CDR3 coding DNA: TGTGCCAGCAGTGACCTTCTCCCCGACGGCGATGAGCAGTTCTTC.

Regarding this clonotype: This may arise from a read error, as a much more abundant clone is one base away. The chain is built from TRBV14 and TRBJ2-7; the D is unclear. In germline, CDR1 is SGHDN, CDR2 FVKESK. The CDR3 length is 12 residues. V was pared by 2 bases and J by 0 bases, with 2 bases between. The CDR3 nucleotides read TGTGCCAGCAGCCAAATCTCCTACGAGCAGTACTTC. Translated: CASSQISYEQYF.

The sample holds many counts of this clonotype. V gene TRBV5-1 combines with J gene TRBJ2-3; TRBD2 matches 9 bases. The CDR3 loop spans 16 amino acids. Trimming at V came to 4 bases and at J to 2 bases, leaving 8 bases not matched to a gene. From germline, CDR1 is SGHRS and CDR2 YFSETQ. The DNA of the CDR3 is TGCGCCAGCAGCCTGGGTAGCGGGAGATTCACAGATACGCAGTATTTT. Encoded protein: CASSLGSGRFTDTQYF.